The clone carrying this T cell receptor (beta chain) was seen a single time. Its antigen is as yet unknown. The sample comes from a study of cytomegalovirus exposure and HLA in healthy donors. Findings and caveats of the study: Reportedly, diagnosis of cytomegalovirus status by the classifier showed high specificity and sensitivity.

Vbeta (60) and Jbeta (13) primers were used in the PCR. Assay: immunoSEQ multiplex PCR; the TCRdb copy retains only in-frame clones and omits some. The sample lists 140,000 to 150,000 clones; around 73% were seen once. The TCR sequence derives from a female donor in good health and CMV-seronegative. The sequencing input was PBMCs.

In DNA, the CDR3 is TGTGCCAGCCGGGCCGGGGGGGGGACGAACACTGAAGCTTTCTTT. Its translation is CASRAGGGTNTEAFF. The V and J genes are TRBV19 and TRBJ1-1, with D possibly being TRBD1 (5 bases). Germline lookup yields CDR1 LNHDA and CDR2 SQIVND (reference sequence). Trimming removed 9 bases at V and 1 base at J, with 18 bases between. This CDR3 is built from 15 residues.